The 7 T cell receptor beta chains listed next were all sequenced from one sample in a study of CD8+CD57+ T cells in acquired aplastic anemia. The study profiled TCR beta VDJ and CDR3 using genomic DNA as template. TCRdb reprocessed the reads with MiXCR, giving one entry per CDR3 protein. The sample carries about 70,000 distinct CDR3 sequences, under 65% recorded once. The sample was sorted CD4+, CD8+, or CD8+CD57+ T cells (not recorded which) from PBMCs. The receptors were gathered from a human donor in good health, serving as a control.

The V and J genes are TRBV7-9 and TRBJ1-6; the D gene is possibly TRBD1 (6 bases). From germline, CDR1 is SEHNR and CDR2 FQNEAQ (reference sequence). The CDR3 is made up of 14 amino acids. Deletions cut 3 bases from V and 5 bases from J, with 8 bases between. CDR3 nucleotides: TGTGCCAGCAGCTTGGGGGACAATAATTCACCCCTCCACTTT. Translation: CASSLGDNNSPLHF.

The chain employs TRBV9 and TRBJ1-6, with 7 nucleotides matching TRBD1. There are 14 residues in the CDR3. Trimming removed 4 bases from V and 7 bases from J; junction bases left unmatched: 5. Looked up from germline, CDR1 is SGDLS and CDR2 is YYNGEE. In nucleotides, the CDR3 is TGTGCCAGCAGCCGACAGGGCGGGAATTCACCCCTCCACTTT. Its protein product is CASSRQGGNSPLHF.

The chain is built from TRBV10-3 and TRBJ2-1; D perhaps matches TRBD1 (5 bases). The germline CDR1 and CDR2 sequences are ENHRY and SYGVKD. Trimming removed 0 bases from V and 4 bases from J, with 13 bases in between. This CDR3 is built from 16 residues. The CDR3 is CAISESWQGGYNEQFF. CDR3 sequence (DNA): TGTGCCATCAGTGAGTCTTGGCAGGGTGGGTACAATGAGCAGTTCTTC.

The CDR3 region has the DNA TGTGCCAGCCAAAAGGAAGGGCGCACAGATACGCAGTATTTT. Residues: CASQKEGRTDTQYF. This chain uses TRBV2 with TRBJ2-3; no firm D call. Germline V gene sequence: CDR1 SNHLY, CDR2 FYNNEI. V lost 8 bases, J lost 1 base, and 13 bases lay in between. The CDR3 covers 14 residues.

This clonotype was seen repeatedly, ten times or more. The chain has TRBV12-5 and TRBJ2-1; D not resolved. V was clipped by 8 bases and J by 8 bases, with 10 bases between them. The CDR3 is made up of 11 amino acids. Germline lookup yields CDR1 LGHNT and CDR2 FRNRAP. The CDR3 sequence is CASFEGDEQFF. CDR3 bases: TGTGCTAGTTTCGAAGGCGATGAGCAGTTCTTC. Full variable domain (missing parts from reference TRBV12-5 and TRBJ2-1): DARVTQTPRHKVTEMGQEVTMRCQPILGHNTVFWYRQTMMQGLELLAYFRNRAPLDDSGMPKDRFSAEMPDATLATLKIQPSEPRDSAVYFCASFEGDEQFFGPGTRLTVL.

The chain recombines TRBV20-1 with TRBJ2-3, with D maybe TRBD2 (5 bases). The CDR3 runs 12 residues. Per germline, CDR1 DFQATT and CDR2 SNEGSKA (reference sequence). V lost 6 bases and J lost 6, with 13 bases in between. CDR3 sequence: CSAFGRGDTQYF. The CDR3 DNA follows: TGCAGTGCCTTCGGGCGAGGGGATACGCAGTATTTT.

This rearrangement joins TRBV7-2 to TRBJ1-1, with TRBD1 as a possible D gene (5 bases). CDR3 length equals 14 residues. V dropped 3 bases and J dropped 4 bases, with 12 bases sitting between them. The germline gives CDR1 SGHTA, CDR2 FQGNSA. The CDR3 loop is CASSFGRAGTEAFF. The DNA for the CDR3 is TGTGCCAGCAGCTTTGGCAGGGCGGGCACTGAAGCTTTCTTT.